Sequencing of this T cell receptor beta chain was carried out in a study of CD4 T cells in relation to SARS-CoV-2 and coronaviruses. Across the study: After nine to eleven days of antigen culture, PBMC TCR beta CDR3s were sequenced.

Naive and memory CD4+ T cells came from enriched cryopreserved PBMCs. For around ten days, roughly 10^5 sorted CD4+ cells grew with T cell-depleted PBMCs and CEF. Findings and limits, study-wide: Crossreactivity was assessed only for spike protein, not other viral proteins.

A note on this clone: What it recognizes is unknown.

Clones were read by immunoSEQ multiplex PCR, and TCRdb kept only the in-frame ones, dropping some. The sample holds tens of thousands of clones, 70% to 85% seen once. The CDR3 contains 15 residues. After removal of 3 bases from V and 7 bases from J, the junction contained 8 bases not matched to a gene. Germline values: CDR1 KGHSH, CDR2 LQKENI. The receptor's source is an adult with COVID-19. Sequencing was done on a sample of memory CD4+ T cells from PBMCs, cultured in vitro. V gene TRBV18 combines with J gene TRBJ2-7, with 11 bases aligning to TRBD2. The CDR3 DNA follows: TGTGCCAGCTCACCGGGGACTAGCGGACTACGGGAGCAGTACTTC. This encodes CASSPGTSGLREQYF. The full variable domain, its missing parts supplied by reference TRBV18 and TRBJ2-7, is NAGVMQNPRHLVRRRGQEARLRCSPMKGHSHVYWYRQLPEEGLKFMVYLQKENIIDESGMPKERFSAEFPKEGPSILRIQQVVRGDSAAYFCASSPGTSGLREQYFGPGTRLTVT.